These 14 T cell receptor beta chains were all obtained from the same sample, sequenced in a study of blood T cell repertoires in COVID-19. Sequenced by immunoSEQ multiplex PCR; TCRdb stores in-frame clones only, minus some. Of 150,000 to 160,000 clones in the sample, 80% to 90% were seen once. What was sequenced was peripheral blood. The origin of the receptors is a woman aged 40-49 years with acute or convalescent COVID-19.

The genes are TRBV29-1 and TRBJ2-3, with 15 bases matching TRBD2. This CDR3 is 14 amino acids long. CDR1 and CDR2 (germline): SQVTM, ANQGSEA. V lost 7 bases and J lost 4; bases outside the gene matches: 3. The CDR3 sequence: CSAGLAGGPDTQYF. The CDR3 DNA is TGCAGCGCCGGACTAGCGGGAGGGCCAGATACGCAGTATTTT.

J is TRBJ1-6 and V is TRBV30; D is unclear. The ends were cut back, 0 bases at V and 4 bases at J, with 10 bases in the middle. CDR1 is GTSNPN, CDR2 SVGIG, per germline (reference sequence). The CDR3 extends over 15 amino acids. The DNA for the CDR3 is TGTGCCTGGAGTGTTCCCGGCAGGTATAATTCACCCCTCCACTTT. This codes for CAWSVPGRYNSPLHF. Full variable domain (rest looked up from reference TRBV30 and TRBJ1-6): SQTIHQWPATLVQPVGSPLSLECTVEGTSNPNLYWYRQAAGRGLQLLFYSVGIGQISSEVPQNLSASRPQDRQFILSSKKLLLSDSGFYLCAWSVPGRYNSPLHFGNGTRLTVT.

The chain couples TRBV9 to TRBJ2-1; 8 bases map to TRBD2. Germline V gene lookup returns CDR1 SGDLS and CDR2 YYNGEE. The CDR3 has 16 amino acids. V lost 0 bases to trimming and J lost 3 bases; unmatched junction nucleotides: 5. DNA for the CDR3: TGTGCCAGCAGCGTAGGCCTTAGCGGGATCTACAATGAGCAGTTCTTC. This translates into CASSVGLSGIYNEQFF.

The V gene is TRBV5-6, the J gene TRBJ1-2; the D gene is possibly TRBD1 (6 bases). The ends were cut back, 4 bases at V and 4 bases at J, with 14 bases in the middle. The germline CDR1 and CDR2 sequences are SGHDT and YYEEEE. This CDR3 has 14 amino acids. CDR3 amino acids: CASSQITGIYGYTF. The CDR3, as DNA: TGTGCCAGCAGCCAAATAACAGGGATCTATGGCTACACCTTC.

This clone was recorded once. V and J are TRBV23-1 and TRBJ2-4; weak D call: TRBD1 (6 bases). TRBV23-1 is annotated as an ORF whose role is uncertain. CDR3 length equals 15 residues. V gave up 7 bases and J gave up 1 base, with 14 bases separating them. The CDR3 is CASKRGGFAKNIQYF. The CDR3 nucleotides are TGCGCCAGCAAACGAGGGGGTTTCGCCAAAAACATTCAGTACTTC.

In its sample, this clone was seen once. J is TRBJ2-7 and V is TRBV19, with 9 bases that match TRBD1. Germline V gene sequence: CDR1 LNHDA, CDR2 SQIVND (reference sequence). The CDR3 is made up of 15 amino acids. Unmatched junction bases numbered 15, after V lost 8 bases and J lost 7 bases. The DNA of the CDR3 is TGTGCCAGTGGTCAACTGGGGACAGGGCGTCTAGAGCAGTACTTC. Protein: CASGQLGTGRLEQYF.

In this sample, this clone turned up once. The same CDR3 arises from other DNA sequences in this sample as well. The chain uses TRBV5-1 and TRBJ2-2; D unresolved. V was cut by 2 bases and J by 3 bases, with 5 bases left in between. Germline CDR1 reads SGHRS; CDR2 reads YFSETQ. This CDR3 contains 13 residues. CDR3 nucleotide sequence: TGCGCCAGCAGCTTAGCCTACACCGGGGAGCTGTTTTTT. Protein product: CASSLAYTGELFF.

As DNA, the CDR3 is TGTGCCAGCTCACCAGCAGGATCCTATCAGCCCCAGCATTTT. Translation: CASSPAGSYQPQHF. V gene TRBV18 combines with J gene TRBJ1-5, with unresolved D. Trimming removed 2 bases from V and 5 bases from J, with 10 bases in between. Germline CDR1 is KGHSH and CDR2 is LQKENI. This CDR3 has 14 residues.

This chain joins TRBV5-1 and TRBJ1-5; D is perhaps TRBD1 (5 bases). Germline V lookup: CDR1 SGHRS, CDR2 YFSETQ. V was trimmed by 1 base and J by 6 bases, leaving 14 bases between them. This CDR3 is 15 amino acids long. The CDR3 spells CASSLWGDVGQPQHF. In nucleotides, the CDR3 is TGCGCCAGCAGCTTGTGGGGGGACGTCGGTCAGCCCCAGCATTTT.

This clone was recorded only once. V is TRBV3-1 (or the pseudogene TRBV3-2) and J is TRBJ2-1; no clear D gene. In germline, CDR1 is LGHDT, CDR2 YNNKEL (reference sequence). V was pared by 3 bases and J by 7 bases, with 16 bases between. CDR3 length equals 15 residues. CDR3 region: CASSQSWSSANEQFF. CDR3 nucleotides: TGTGCCAGCAGCCAGAGTTGGAGCTCGGCAAATGAGCAGTTCTTC.

The rearrangement links TRBV12-3 or TRBV12-4 to TRBJ1-1; D not resolved. V was trimmed by 3 bases and J by 3 bases, leaving 5 bases between them. The CDR3 spans 12 residues. CDR3 sequence: CASSFYYTEAFF. In DNA, the CDR3 is TGTGCCAGCAGTTTTTACTACACTGAAGCTTTCTTT.

CDR3 amino acids: CASTGLAYEQYF. The CDR3 DNA reads as TGTGCCAGCACGGGACTAGCCTACGAGCAGTACTTC. The chain uses TRBV28 and TRBJ2-7; 8 bases agree with TRBD2. The V segment lost 7 bases and the J segment 2 bases; nucleotides outside the gene matches: 1. This CDR3 comprises 12 residues. CDR1 MDHEN and CDR2 SYDVKM come from the germline V gene.

The chain employs TRBV4-1 and TRBJ2-7, with D possibly matching TRBD1 (5 bases). V was clipped by 0 bases and J by 4 bases, with 16 bases between them. Germline loops: CDR1 MGHRA, CDR2 YSYEKL. The CDR3 spans 16 residues. CDR3 DNA: TGCGCCAGCAGCCAAGATCTTAGACAGAGACCTTACGAGCAGTACTTC. Translated: CASSQDLRQRPYEQYF.

The gene calls are TRBV19 and TRBJ2-7, with 8 nucleotides matching TRBD2. With V trimmed by 5 bases and J by 3 bases, 9 bases remained unmatched. The CDR3 covers 15 residues. Germline V gene data show CDR1 as LNHDA and CDR2 as SQIVND (reference sequence). CDR3 nucleotides: TGTGCCAGTAGTCCCCGGGTAGCGGGGAACTACGAGCAGTACTTC. It specifies CASSPRVAGNYEQYF.